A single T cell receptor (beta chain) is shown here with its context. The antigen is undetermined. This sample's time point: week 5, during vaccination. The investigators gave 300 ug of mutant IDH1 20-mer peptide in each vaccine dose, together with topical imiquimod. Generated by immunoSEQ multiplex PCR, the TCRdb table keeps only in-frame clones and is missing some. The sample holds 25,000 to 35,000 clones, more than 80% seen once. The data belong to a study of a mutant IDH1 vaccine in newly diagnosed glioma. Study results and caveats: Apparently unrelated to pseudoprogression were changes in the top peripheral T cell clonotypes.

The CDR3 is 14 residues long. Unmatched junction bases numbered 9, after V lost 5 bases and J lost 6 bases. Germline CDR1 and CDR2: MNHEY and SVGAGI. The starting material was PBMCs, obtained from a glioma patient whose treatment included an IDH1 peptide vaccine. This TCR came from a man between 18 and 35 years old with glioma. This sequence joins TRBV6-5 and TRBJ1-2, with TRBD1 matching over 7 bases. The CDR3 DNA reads TGTGCCAGCAGTGAGACAAGAGGGGGCGATGGCTACACCTTC. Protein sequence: CASSETRGGDGYTF.